What follows are 29 T cell receptor beta chains derived from one specimen sequenced in a study of technical replicates of blood from a few donors. Here immunoSEQ multiplex PCR was the method, and the copy in TCRdb shows in-frame clones only, minus some. This table holds about 74,000 clones, 95% found once. The sample consisted of T cells isolated from PBMCs. Receptors originate from a human donor in good health.

The chain carries TRBV2 and TRBJ1-2; D gene ambiguous. The germline V gene encodes CDR1 SNHLY and CDR2 FYNNEI. V was clipped by 4 bases and J by 6 bases, with 18 bases between them. The length of the CDR3 is 15 residues. This CDR3 reads CASSASKGGLHGYTF. The CDR3 DNA follows: TGTGCCAGCAGTGCATCGAAGGGAGGTCTTCATGGCTACACCTTC.

This chain connects TRBV19 to TRBJ1-2; D might be TRBD1 (5 bases). The CDR3 covers 14 residues. V was pared by 1 base and J by 2 bases, with 8 bases between. CDR1 LNHDA and CDR2 SQIVND come from the germline V gene (reference sequence). The CDR3 region is CASSIAQGNYGYTF. CDR3 DNA: TGTGCCAGTAGTATAGCTCAGGGAAACTATGGCTACACCTTC.

CDR3 amino acids: CASSSSGYTDTQYF. The CDR3 nucleotides are TGTGCCAGCAGTTCTAGCGGCTACACAGATACGCAGTATTTT. V is TRBV6-6 and J is TRBJ2-3; TRBD2 matches 7 bases. CDR1 and CDR2 from the germline V gene are MNHNY and SVGAGI (reference sequence). J gave up 2 bases and V 4 bases, and 3 bases lay outside the gene matches. The CDR3 extends over 14 amino acids.

The chain joins TRBV11-2 to TRBJ1-2; unclear D gene. Germline V CDR1 and CDR2: SGHAT, FQNNGV. The CDR3 contains 14 residues. V was cut by 6 bases and J by 5 bases, with 16 bases left in between. The CDR3 DNA reads as TGTGCCAGCAGATCCCCGGGTAAAACTTATGGCTACACCTTC. It specifies CASRSPGKTYGYTF. The variable domain in full, completed from reference TRBV11-2 and TRBJ1-2, reads EAGVAQSPRYKIIEKRQSVAFWCNPISGHATLYWYQQILGQGPKLLIQFQNNGVVDDSQLPKDRFSAERLKGVDSTLKIQPAKLEDSAVYLCASRSPGKTYGYTFGSGTRLTVV.

The chain employs TRBV6-5 and TRBJ1-1; no firm D call. The CDR3 contains 11 residues. Between the trimmed V and J ends, which lost 7 bases and 11 bases, there was a span of 14 bases. Germline lookup yields CDR1 MNHEY and CDR2 SVGAGI. The CDR3 reads CASTGGLRAFF. CDR3 DNA: TGTGCCAGCACCGGTGGACTAAGGGCTTTCTTT.

The V gene is TRBV11-2, the J gene TRBJ2-7, with unresolved D. The CDR3 totals 12 residues. Deletions cut 5 bases from V and 0 bases from J, with 5 bases between. The V gene's germline CDR1 is SGHAT and CDR2 FQNNGV. Written as DNA, the CDR3 is TGTGCCAGCAGCGCTACCTCCTACGAGCAGTACTTC. Translated, it gives CASSATSYEQYF.

CDR3 loop: CASSPGLIYIPGQGHTGELFF. The DNA of the CDR3 is TGTGCCAGCAGTCCAGGCCTGATCTATATACCGGGACAGGGTCACACCGGGGAGCTGTTTTTT. The chain combines TRBV28 with TRBJ2-2; 9 nucleotides line up with TRBD1. Germline V gene data show CDR1 as MDHEN and CDR2 as SYDVKM. J lost 3 bases, V lost 5 bases, and 22 bases had no gene match. CDR3 size: 21 residues. The variable domain in full, with the rest retrieved from reference TRBV28 and TRBJ2-2, is DVKVTQSSRYLVKRTGEKVFLECVQDMDHENMFWYRQDPGLGLRLIYFSYDVKMKEKGDIPEGYSVSREKKERFSLILESASTNQTSMYLCASSPGLIYIPGQGHTGELFFGEGSRLTVL.

The chain joins TRBV5-4 to TRBJ2-7; 16 nucleotides match TRBD2. CDR3 size: 16 residues. Germline V gene sequence: CDR1 SGHNT, CDR2 YYREEE (reference sequence). J gave up 5 bases and V 4 bases, and 6 bases lay outside the gene matches. The CDR3, as DNA: TGTGCCAGCAGCCCAGGGACTAGCGGGAGGGGTAACGAGCAGTACTTC. It is translated as CASSPGTSGRGNEQYF.

This rearrangement joins TRBV6-6 to TRBJ2-7; D is possibly TRBD1 (5 bases). This CDR3 region has 12 residues. Germline loops: CDR1 MNHNY, CDR2 SVGAGI (reference sequence). V was pared by 1 base and J by 7 bases, with 8 bases between. The CDR3: CASSYWGGEQYF. CDR3 coding DNA: TGTGCCAGCAGTTACTGGGGCGGAGAGCAGTACTTC.

The gene calls are TRBV10-3 and TRBJ2-7, with D possibly being TRBD1 (6 bases). The CDR3 covers 15 residues. V lost 3 bases to trimming and J lost 5 bases, with 17 bases between them. The germline gives CDR1 ENHRY, CDR2 SYGVKD. CDR3 DNA sequence: TGTGCCATCAGTGACTCTACAGGGATCGGCGACGAGCAGTACTTC. Its translation is CAISDSTGIGDEQYF.

The V and J genes are TRBV28 and TRBJ1-5; D not certain. The germline V and J ends were trimmed by 10 bases and 6 bases, with 19 bases remaining between them. CDR1 is MDHEN, CDR2 SYDVKM, per germline. This CDR3 is 14 amino acids long. The CDR3 loop is CATRLIGVGQPQHF. The CDR3 DNA reads as TGTGCCACCCGCCTCATCGGGGTAGGTCAGCCCCAGCATTTT.

The V and J genes are TRBV2 and TRBJ1-4, with TRBD1 matching over 9 bases. With 6 bases clipped from V and 5 bases from J, the junction kept 7 bases outside the gene matches. The germline gives CDR1 SNHLY, CDR2 FYNNEI. This CDR3 has 15 residues. CDR3 DNA: TGTGCCAGCAGCTACTCGGGACAGGGAAATGAAAAACTGTTTTTT. Protein product: CASSYSGQGNEKLFF.

The V and J genes are TRBV19 and TRBJ2-1, with a weak D call TRBD2 (6 bases). V lost 6 bases and J 0 bases, leaving 18 bases between the germline ends. This CDR3 has 17 amino acids. CDR1 and CDR2 (germline): LNHDA, SQIVND (reference sequence). DNA of the CDR3: TGTGCCAGTAGCGGGGGATCCGGCTCGAGCTCCTACAATGAGCAGTTCTTC. This gives the protein CASSGGSGSSSYNEQFF. The full variable domain, its missing parts supplied by reference TRBV19 and TRBJ2-1, is DGGITQSPKYLFRKEGQNVTLSCEQNLNHDAMYWYRQDPGQGLRLIYYSQIVNDFQKGDIAEGYSVSREKKESFPLTVTSAQKNPTAFYLCASSGGSGSSSYNEQFFGPGTRLTVL.

The J gene is TRBJ2-3, the V gene TRBV28; 9 bases fit TRBD1. The CDR3 is 14 amino acids. V lost 6 bases, J lost 4 bases, and 5 bases stayed unmatched. Germline lookup yields CDR1 MDHEN and CDR2 SYDVKM. Written as DNA, the CDR3 is TGTGCCAGCAGCCCCCGGGACAGGGCAGATACGCAGTATTTT. Amino acid sequence: CASSPRDRADTQYF.

The J gene is TRBJ2-7, the V gene TRBV4-1, with TRBD2 matching over 8 bases. J was trimmed by 1 base and V by 6 bases; bases with no gene match: 8. The CDR3 spans 15 residues. Per the germline V gene, CDR1 is MGHRA and CDR2 is YSYEKL. This CDR3 reads CASSPREGLSYEQYF. The CDR3 DNA reads TGCGCCAGCAGTCCCCGGGAGGGCCTTTCCTACGAGCAGTACTTC.

The genes are TRBV7-2 and TRBJ2-1; 16 nucleotides agree with TRBD2. The junction had 8 bases not matched to a gene; V was cut back by 5 bases and J by 7 bases. CDR3 length: 17 residues. CDR1 and CDR2 from the germline V gene are SGHTA and FQGNSA. DNA for the CDR3: TGTGCCAGCAGCGCCAGAATGGGACTAGCGGGAGGGAATGAGCAGTTCTTC. Encoded protein: CASSARMGLAGGNEQFF.

This sequence joins TRBV5-4 and TRBJ2-6; D possibly corresponds to TRBD1 (6 bases). Germline V gene lookup returns CDR1 SGHNT and CDR2 YYREEE (reference sequence). This CDR3 comprises 18 residues. V lost 3 bases, J lost 0 bases, and 16 bases lay in between. CDR3 DNA: TGTGCCAGCAGCTCGGACAGTGCAGTACACTCTGGGGCCAACGTCCTGACTTTC. Translating it yields CASSSDSAVHSGANVLTF.

This chain uses TRBV5-1 with TRBJ2-2; TRBD2 aligns across 11 bases. J gave up 4 bases and V 4 bases, and 9 bases lay outside the gene matches. This CDR3 has 17 amino acids. In germline, CDR1 is SGHRS, CDR2 YFSETQ. CDR3 nucleotides: TGCGCCAGCAGCCCCAAACTAGCGGGAGAGGTCACCGGGGAGCTGTTTTTT. It yields the protein CASSPKLAGEVTGELFF.

This clone was counted a single time. This chain uses TRBV4-1 with TRBJ2-1, with 7 bases lining up with TRBD1. V gave up 2 bases and J gave up 5 bases; unmatched junction bases: 3. From germline, CDR1 is MGHRA and CDR2 YSYEKL. This CDR3 region has 14 residues. This CDR3 reads CASSQLGTDNEQFF. The DNA for the CDR3 is TGCGCCAGCAGCCAACTCGGGACAGACAATGAGCAGTTCTTC.

The chain recombines TRBV4-1 with TRBJ1-5, with D possibly being TRBD1 (6 bases). CDR1 MGHRA and CDR2 YSYEKL come from the germline V gene. V was clipped by 1 base and J by 5 bases, with 12 bases between them. The length of the CDR3 is 15 residues. The CDR3, as DNA: TGCGCCAGCAGCCAAGGGGTACAGGGCTATCAGCCCCAGCATTTT. It yields the protein CASSQGVQGYQPQHF.

The chain is built from TRBV7-7 and TRBJ2-2; 7 bases are a match to TRBD2. The CDR3 sequence is 18 residues long. Germline V gene data show CDR1 as SSHAT and CDR2 as FNYEAQ (reference sequence). V gave up 1 base and J gave up 6 bases; unmatched junction bases: 14. This CDR3 is CASSLVAPSGGSAGELFF. The CDR3 DNA reads as TGTGCCAGCAGCTTAGTCGCTCCGTCGGGGGGATCGGCCGGGGAGCTGTTTTTT. Using reference TRBV7-7 and TRBJ2-2 for the parts outside the CDR3, the full variable domain is GAGVSQSPRYKVTKRGQDVTLRCDPISSHATLYWYQQALGQGPEFLTYFNYEAQPDKSGLPSDRFSAERPEGSISTLTIQRTEQRDSAMYRCASSLVAPSGGSAGELFFGEGSRLTVL.

V usage is TRBV19 and J usage is TRBJ1-1; 7 bases line up with TRBD1. The CDR3 is 13 amino acids. V shed 3 bases and J 6 bases; nucleotides not matched to a gene: 4. Germline-derived CDR1 and CDR2 are LNHDA and SQIVND (reference sequence). CDR3 sequence reads: CASSIPGGPEAFF. The CDR3 bases are TGTGCCAGTAGTATCCCAGGGGGACCTGAAGCTTTCTTT.

The chain uses TRBV7-2 and TRBJ2-5; 9 bases align to TRBD2. The CDR3 runs to 17 residues. Germline-derived CDR1 and CDR2 are SGHTA and FQGNSA. The V segment lost 3 bases and the J segment 5 bases; nucleotides outside the gene matches: 13. CDR3 residues: CASSLGLARHSLETQYF. The DNA for the CDR3 is TGTGCCAGCAGCTTGGGACTAGCTCGACACTCTCTGGAGACCCAGTACTTC.

The chain carries TRBV27 and TRBJ1-2; D is undetermined. Deletions cut 4 bases from V and 3 bases from J, with 12 bases between. The CDR3 loop spans 14 amino acids. Per germline, CDR1 MNHEY and CDR2 SMNVEV (reference sequence). This CDR3 is CASSYIEQDYGYTF. The CDR3 region has the DNA TGTGCCAGCAGTTACATCGAGCAGGACTATGGCTACACCTTC.

This chain connects TRBV7-9 to TRBJ2-2; D is uncertain. There are 14 residues in the CDR3. Germline loops: CDR1 SEHNR, CDR2 FQNEAQ (reference sequence). The V and J ends lost 2 bases and 6 bases respectively, with 10 bases between them. CDR3 region: CASSLSGTPGELFF. The CDR3, as DNA: TGTGCCAGCAGCTTATCAGGCACGCCCGGGGAGCTGTTTTTT.

This clone has just a few counts. The V gene is TRBV7-6, the J gene TRBJ2-5; 8 bases map to TRBD1. Germline V CDR1 and CDR2: SGHVS, FNYEAQ. There are 14 residues in the CDR3. V lost 6 bases to trimming and J lost 1 base; unmatched junction nucleotides: 4. The DNA of the CDR3 is TGTGCCAGCAGTATGGGGACAGGCCAAGAGACCCAGTACTTC. This gives the protein CASSMGTGQETQYF. Drawing the rest from reference TRBV7-6 and TRBJ2-5, the complete variable domain is GAGVSQSPRYKVTKRGQDVALRCDPISGHVSLYWYRQALGQGPEFLTYFNYEAQQDKSGLPNDRFSAERPEGSISTLTIQRTEQRDSAMYRCASSMGTGQETQYFGPGTRLLVL.

V and J are TRBV6-1 and TRBJ2-2, with a possible D match to TRBD1 (6 bases). The CDR3 has 15 residues. V shed 6 bases and J shed 0 bases, with 11 bases lying between them. Germline lookup yields CDR1 MNHNS and CDR2 SASEGT. The CDR3 reads CASRAGETNTGELFF. The CDR3 DNA sequence: TGTGCCAGCAGAGCAGGGGAAACGAACACCGGGGAGCTGTTTTTT.

J is TRBJ2-2 and V is TRBV6-1; 9 bases align to TRBD2. V lost 4 bases, J lost 3 bases, and 12 bases stayed unmatched. The CDR3 totals 18 residues. The germline CDR1 and CDR2 sequences are MNHNS and SASEGT. The CDR3 region is CASSGLVAGVHDTGELFF. The CDR3 bases are TGTGCCAGCAGTGGGTTAGTAGCGGGGGTTCACGACACCGGGGAGCTGTTTTTT.

The chain recombines TRBV15 with TRBJ2-5, with 7 positions matching TRBD1. CDR1 is LNHNV, CDR2 YYDKDF, per germline (reference sequence). V shed 0 bases, J shed 0 bases, and the junction held 1 base outside the gene matches. The CDR3 is made up of 15 amino acids. CDR3 nucleotide sequence: TGTGCCACCAGCAGAGAGGGACAGTACCAAGAGACCCAGTACTTC. It specifies CATSREGQYQETQYF.